The clone carrying this T cell receptor beta chain was recorded at least ten times. Its antigen is undetermined. The CDR3 consists of 15 residues. Germline V gene data show CDR1 as SGHTA and CDR2 as FQGNSA. Trimming left V 4 bases short and J 0 bases short, with 12 bases between. Researchers amplified the TCR beta CDR3 regions from RNA transcripts. The HTBI primer set served for first-round RT-PCR of the TCR CDR3. TCRdb itself ran the multiplex PCR reads through MiXCR, one entry per CDR3 protein. The table has over 500,000 distinct CDR3 sequences, about 46% seen once. This sample was taken from a study of T cells in Graves' hyperthyroidism and ophthalmopathy. Study observations and caveats: Ophthalmopathy and stable hyperthyroidism were separated by a 13 V-J model. Most thyroid clonotypes with frequency above 0.001 were detected in blood.

The clonotype was recovered from an adult woman with Graves' disease, either hyperthyroidism or ophthalmopathy (not recorded which). Material for sequencing was peripheral blood or thyroid tissue (not recorded which). The rearrangement joins TRBV7-2 to TRBJ1-1, with D possibly TRBD1 on 6 matching bases. The CDR3 is CASSYLGQLNTEAFF. The CDR3 DNA reads TGTGCCAGCAGCTACCTAGGACAGCTGAACACTGAAGCTTTCTTT.